The sequence of this TCR beta chain was determined in a study of cytomegalovirus exposure and HLA in healthy donors. Whole-study findings and limits: Highest at DRB1 and lowest at HLA-C, TCR association rates differed among HLA loci in a later analysis. According to an earlier analysis, most TCR beta V segments yielded productive rearrangements about 87% or about 30% of the time. Immune exposure data for these donors was limited to CMV serostatus. Later on, a genetic analysis was performed. It linked a missense variant in DCLRE1C with V- and J-gene trimming of TCR beta.

PCR employed 60 Vbeta and 13 Jbeta primers. Produced via immunoSEQ multiplex PCR; TCRdb's table is partial and in-frame only. This table holds about 130,000 clones, approximately 78% found once. About this clone: The antigen is undetermined.

V gave up 5 bases and J gave up 10 bases, with 17 bases separating them. The CDR3 extends over 13 amino acids. Germline V lookup: CDR1 SGHAT, CDR2 FQDESV (reference sequence). The sequenced sample consisted of PBMCs. This sequence joins TRBV11-1 and TRBJ1-1; D call uncertain. The sequence was collected from a woman in her 30s in good health and CMV-seronegative. The CDR3 DNA is TGTGCCAGCAGCCCACTCGGGAAGGGAGGAGCTTTCTTT. Translation: CASSPLGKGGAFF.